This paragraph reports one T cell receptor beta chain. Its specificity is not known. Every isolated RNA sample was fully reverse transcribed, so sequencing captured expressed TCRB transcripts. Generated by immunoSEQ multiplex PCR, the TCRdb table keeps only in-frame clones and is missing some. The table includes 640,000 or so clones, roughly an eighth detected once. Each of the CD4+ naive, central memory, regulatory and stem cell-like memory populations was sorted via CD45RO/CCR7/CD25/CD127/CD95/CD27. The data belong to a study of beta chain features in type 1 diabetes. The CDR3 is made up of 14 amino acids. V shed 10 bases and J shed 2 bases, with 17 bases lying between them. Germline assignment: CDR1 LNHDA and CDR2 SQIVND (reference sequence). Study-wide points: All four CD4+ subsets of Type 1 diabetes patients contained TCRB CDR3s that were moderately but significantly shorter.

The gene calls are TRBV19 and TRBJ2-5; tentatively, D is TRBD2 (5 bases). This clonotype was obtained from a young man with type 1 diabetes. The sample consisted of naive CD4+ T cells from blood. The CDR3 sequence is CATRRSEAQETQYF. The CDR3 coding sequence is TGTGCCACAAGGAGGTCGGAGGCACAAGAGACCCAGTACTTC.